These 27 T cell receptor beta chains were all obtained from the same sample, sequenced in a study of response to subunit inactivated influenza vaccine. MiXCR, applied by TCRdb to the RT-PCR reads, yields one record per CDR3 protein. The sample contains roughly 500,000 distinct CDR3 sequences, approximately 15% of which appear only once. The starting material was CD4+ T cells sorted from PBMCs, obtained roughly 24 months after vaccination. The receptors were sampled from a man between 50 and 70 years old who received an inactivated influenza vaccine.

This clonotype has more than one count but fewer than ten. Here the CDR3 reads CASSLTWQGLETQYF. For the CDR3, the DNA is TGTGCCAGCAGCTTAACTTGGCAGGGGTTAGAGACCCAGTACTTC. The chain carries TRBV7-2 and TRBJ2-5; maybe TRBD1 (6 bases). CDR1 and CDR2 (germline): SGHTA, FQGNSA. This CDR3 has 15 residues. V lost 2 bases to trimming and J lost 4 bases, with 14 bases between them.

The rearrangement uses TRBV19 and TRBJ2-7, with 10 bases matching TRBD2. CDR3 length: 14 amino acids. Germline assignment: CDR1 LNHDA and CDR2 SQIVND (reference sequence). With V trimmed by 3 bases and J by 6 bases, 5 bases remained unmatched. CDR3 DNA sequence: TGTGCCAGTAGTATTGGTCTAGCGGGAGCCGAGCAGTACTTC. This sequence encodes CASSIGLAGAEQYF.

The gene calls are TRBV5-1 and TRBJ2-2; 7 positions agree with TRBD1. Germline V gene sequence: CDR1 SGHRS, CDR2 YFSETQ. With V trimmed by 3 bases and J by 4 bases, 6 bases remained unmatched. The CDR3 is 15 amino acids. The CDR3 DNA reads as TGCGCCAGCAGCTCCGACAGGGTCGGCACCGGGGAGCTGTTTTTT. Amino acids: CASSSDRVGTGELFF.

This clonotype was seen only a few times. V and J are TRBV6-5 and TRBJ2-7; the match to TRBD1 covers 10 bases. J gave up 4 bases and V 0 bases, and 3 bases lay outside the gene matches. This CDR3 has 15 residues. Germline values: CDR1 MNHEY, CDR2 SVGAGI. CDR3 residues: CASSYSGDRGYEQYF. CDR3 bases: TGTGCCAGCAGTTACTCAGGGGACAGGGGTTACGAGCAGTACTTC.

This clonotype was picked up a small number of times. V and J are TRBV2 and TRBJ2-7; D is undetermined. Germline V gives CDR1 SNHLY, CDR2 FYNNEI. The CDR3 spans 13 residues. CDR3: CRPSETYAYEQYF. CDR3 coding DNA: TGTCGACCGTCGGAAACCTACGCCTACGAGCAGTACTTC.

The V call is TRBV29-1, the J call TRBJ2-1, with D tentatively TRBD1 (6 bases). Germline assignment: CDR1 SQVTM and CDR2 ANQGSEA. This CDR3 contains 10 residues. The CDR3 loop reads CSGGENEQFF. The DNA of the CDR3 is TGCTCTGGGGGCGAGAATGAGCAGTTCTTC.

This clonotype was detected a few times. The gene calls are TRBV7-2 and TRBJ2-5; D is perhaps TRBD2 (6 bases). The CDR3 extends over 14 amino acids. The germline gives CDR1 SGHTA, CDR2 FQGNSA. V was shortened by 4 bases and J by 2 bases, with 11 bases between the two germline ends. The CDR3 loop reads CASSSGLVQETQYF. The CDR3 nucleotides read TGTGCCAGCAGCTCGGGACTGGTTCAAGAGACCCAGTACTTC.

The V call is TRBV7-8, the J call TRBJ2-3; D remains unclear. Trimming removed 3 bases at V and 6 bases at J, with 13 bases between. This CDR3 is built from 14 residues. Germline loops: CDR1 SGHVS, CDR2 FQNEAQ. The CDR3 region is CASSFAGLMDTQYF. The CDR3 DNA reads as TGTGCCAGCAGCTTTGCCGGCCTTATGGATACGCAGTATTTT.

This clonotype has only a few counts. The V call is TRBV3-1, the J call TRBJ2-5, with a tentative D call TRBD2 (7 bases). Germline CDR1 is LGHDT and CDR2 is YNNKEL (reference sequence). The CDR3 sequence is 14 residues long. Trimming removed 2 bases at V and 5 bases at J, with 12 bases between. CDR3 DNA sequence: TGTGCCAGCAGCCAACGGGGGGCCGGGGAGACCCAGTACTTC. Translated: CASSQRGAGETQYF.

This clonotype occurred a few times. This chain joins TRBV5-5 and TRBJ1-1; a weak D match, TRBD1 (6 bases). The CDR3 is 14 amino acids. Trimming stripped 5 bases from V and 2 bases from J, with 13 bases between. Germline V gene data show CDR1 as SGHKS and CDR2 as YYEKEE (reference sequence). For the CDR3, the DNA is TGTGCCAGCAGGTGGGAGGGGGTTAACACTGAAGCTTTCTTT. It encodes CASRWEGVNTEAFF.

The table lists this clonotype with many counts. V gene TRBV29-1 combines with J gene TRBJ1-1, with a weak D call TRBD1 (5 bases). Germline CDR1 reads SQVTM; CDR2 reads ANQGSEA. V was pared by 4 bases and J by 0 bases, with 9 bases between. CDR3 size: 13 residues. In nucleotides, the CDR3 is TGCAGCGTTGCCAGGGTATTGAACACTGAAGCTTTCTTT. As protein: CSVARVLNTEAFF.

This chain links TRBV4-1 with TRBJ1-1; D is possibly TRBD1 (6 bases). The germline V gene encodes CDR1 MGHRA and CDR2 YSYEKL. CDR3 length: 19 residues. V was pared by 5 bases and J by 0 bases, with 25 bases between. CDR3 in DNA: TGCGCCAGCAGCTCCCCGTCGCGATTACAGGGAACCATGAACACTGAAGCTTTCTTT. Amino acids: CASSSPSRLQGTMNTEAFF.

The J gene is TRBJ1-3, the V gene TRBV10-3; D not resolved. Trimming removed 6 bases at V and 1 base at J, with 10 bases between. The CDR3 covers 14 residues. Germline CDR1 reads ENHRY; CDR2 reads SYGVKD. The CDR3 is CAISPGESGNTIYF. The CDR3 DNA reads TGTGCCATCAGCCCTGGGGAGTCTGGAAACACCATATATTTT.

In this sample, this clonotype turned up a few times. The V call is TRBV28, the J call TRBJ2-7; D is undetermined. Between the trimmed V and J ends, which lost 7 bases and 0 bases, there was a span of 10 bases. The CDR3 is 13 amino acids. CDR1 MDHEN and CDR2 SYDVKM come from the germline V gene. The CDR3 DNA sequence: TGTGCCAGCAATGGGCACGGCTCCTACGAGCAGTACTTC. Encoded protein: CASNGHGSYEQYF.

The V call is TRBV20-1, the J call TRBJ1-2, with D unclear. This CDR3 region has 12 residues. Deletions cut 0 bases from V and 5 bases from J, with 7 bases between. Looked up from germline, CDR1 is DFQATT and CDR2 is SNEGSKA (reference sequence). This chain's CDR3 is CSARDSRYGYTF. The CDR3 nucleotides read TGCAGTGCTAGAGATTCCCGGTATGGCTACACCTTC.

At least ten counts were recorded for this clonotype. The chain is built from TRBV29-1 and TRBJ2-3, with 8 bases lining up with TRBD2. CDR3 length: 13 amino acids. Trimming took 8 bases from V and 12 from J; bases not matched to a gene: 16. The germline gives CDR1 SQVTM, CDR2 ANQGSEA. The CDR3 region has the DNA TGCAGCACCGTGCCGGCGGGACTAGAGTCTCAGTATTTT. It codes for CSTVPAGLESQYF.

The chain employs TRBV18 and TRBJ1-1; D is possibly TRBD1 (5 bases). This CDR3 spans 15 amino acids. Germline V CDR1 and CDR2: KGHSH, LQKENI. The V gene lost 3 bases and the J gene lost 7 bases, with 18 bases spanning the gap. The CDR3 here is CASSPLGDGVSEAFF. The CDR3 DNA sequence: TGTGCCAGCTCACCTCTTGGGGACGGAGTCAGTGAAGCTTTCTTT.

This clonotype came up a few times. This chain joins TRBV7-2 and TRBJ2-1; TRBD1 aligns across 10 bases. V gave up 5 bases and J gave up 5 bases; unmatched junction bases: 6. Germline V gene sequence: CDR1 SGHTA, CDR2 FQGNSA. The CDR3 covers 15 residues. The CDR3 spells CASSRTGGLNNEQFF. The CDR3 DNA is TGTGCCAGCAGCCGGACAGGGGGGTTGAACAATGAGCAGTTCTTC.

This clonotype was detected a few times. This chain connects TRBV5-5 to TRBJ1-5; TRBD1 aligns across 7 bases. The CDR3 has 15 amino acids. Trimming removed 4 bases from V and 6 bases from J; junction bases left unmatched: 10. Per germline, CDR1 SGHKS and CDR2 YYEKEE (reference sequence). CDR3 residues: CASSAETGTAQPQHF. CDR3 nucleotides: TGTGCCAGCAGCGCTGAGACAGGGACGGCTCAGCCCCAGCATTTT.

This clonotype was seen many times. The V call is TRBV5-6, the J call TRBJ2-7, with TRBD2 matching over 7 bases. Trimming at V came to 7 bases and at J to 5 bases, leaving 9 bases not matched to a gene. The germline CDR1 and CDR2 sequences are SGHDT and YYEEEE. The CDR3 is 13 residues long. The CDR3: CASHGLVFHEQYF. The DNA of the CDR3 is TGTGCCAGCCATGGACTAGTATTCCACGAGCAGTACTTC.

The CDR3 region has the DNA TGTGCCAGCAGCCCCAGTAGCGGGGGGGCAGGTGGCACAGATACGCAGTATTTT. It encodes CASSPSSGGAGGTDTQYF. The rearrangement joins TRBV11-1 to TRBJ2-3; 11 positions agree with TRBD2. The J segment lost 1 base and the V segment lost 5 bases, leaving 11 bases of the junction unmatched. Germline CDR1 reads SGHAT; CDR2 reads FQDESV (reference sequence). The CDR3 runs to 18 residues. The variable domain in full, completed from reference TRBV11-1 and TRBJ2-3, reads EAEVAQSPRYKITEKSQAVAFWCDPISGHATLYWYRQILGQGPELLVQFQDESVVDDSQLPKDRFSAERLKGVDSTLKIQPAELGDSAMYLCASSPSSGGAGGTDTQYFGPGTRLTVL.

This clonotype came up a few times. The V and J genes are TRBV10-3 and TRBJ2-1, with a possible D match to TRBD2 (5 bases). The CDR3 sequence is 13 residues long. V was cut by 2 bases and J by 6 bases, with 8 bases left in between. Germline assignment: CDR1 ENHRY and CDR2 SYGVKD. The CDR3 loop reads CAISETLANEQFF. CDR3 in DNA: TGTGCCATCAGTGAGACCCTAGCCAATGAGCAGTTCTTC.

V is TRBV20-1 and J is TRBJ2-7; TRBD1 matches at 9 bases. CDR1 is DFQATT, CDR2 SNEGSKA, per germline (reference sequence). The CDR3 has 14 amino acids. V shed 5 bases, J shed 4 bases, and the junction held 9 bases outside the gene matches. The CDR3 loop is CSARQPGTGYEQYF. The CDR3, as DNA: TGCAGTGCTCGACAACCCGGGACAGGGTACGAGCAGTACTTC.

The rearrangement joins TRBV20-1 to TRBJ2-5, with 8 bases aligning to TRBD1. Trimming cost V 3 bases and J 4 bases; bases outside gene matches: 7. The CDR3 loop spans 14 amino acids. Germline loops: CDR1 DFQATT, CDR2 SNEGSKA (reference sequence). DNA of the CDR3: TGCAGTGCTAGCGGGCAGGGGGCTTCAGAGACCCAGTACTTC. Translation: CSASGQGASETQYF.

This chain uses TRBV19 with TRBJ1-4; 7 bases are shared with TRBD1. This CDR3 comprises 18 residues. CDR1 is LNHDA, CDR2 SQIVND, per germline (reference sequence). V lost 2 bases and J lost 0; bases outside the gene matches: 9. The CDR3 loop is CASSISRGTWTTNEKLFF. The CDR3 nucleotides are TGTGCCAGTAGTATAAGCAGGGGGACGTGGACAACTAATGAAAAACTGTTTTTT.

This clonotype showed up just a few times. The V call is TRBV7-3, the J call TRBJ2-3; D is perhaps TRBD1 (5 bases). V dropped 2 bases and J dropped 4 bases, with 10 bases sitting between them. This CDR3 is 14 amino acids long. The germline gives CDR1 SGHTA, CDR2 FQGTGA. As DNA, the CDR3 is TGTGCCAGCAGCTTACGGCAGGGCCCAGATACGCAGTATTTT. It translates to CASSLRQGPDTQYF.

The CDR3 nucleotides read TGTGCCAGCAGTGAATATACGGGAGAGACCCAGTACTTC. Its translation: CASSEYTGETQYF. The chain uses TRBV25-1 and TRBJ2-5; D call uncertain. Germline V gene lookup returns CDR1 MGHDK and CDR2 SYGVNS. Trimming shortened V by 0 bases and J by 4 bases, and 6 bases separated the two germline ends. The CDR3 consists of 13 residues.